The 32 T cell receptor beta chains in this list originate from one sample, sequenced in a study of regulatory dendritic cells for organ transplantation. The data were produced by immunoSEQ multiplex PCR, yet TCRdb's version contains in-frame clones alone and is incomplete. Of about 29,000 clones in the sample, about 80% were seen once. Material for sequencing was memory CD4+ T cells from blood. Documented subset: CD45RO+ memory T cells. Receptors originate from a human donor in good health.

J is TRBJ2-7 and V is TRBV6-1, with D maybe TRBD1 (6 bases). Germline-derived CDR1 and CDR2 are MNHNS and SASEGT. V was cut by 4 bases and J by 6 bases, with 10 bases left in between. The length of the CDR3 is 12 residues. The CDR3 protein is CASSVQGGEQYF. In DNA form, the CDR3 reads TGTGCCAGCAGTGTACAGGGCGGCGAGCAGTACTTC.

The CDR3 bases are TGTGCCTCGAGGACAGGGGCCGAAGATACGCAGTATTTT. As protein: CASRTGAEDTQYF. The chain is built from TRBV19 and TRBJ2-3; 9 bases are shared with TRBD1. The CDR3 has 13 amino acids. The J segment lost 5 bases and the V segment lost 11 bases, leaving 8 bases of the junction unmatched. CDR1 and CDR2 from the germline V gene are LNHDA and SQIVND (reference sequence).

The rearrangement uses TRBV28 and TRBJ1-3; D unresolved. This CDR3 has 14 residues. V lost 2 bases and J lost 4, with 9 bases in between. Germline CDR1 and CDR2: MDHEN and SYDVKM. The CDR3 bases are TGTGCCAGCAGTTTAACAAGACCGGGAAACACCATATATTTT. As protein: CASSLTRPGNTIYF.

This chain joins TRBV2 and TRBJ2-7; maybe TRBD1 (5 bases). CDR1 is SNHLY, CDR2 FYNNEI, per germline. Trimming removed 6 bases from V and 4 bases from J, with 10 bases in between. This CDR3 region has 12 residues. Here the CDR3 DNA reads TGTGCCAGCAGCTTTACAGGTTACGAGCAGTACTTC. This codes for CASSFTGYEQYF.

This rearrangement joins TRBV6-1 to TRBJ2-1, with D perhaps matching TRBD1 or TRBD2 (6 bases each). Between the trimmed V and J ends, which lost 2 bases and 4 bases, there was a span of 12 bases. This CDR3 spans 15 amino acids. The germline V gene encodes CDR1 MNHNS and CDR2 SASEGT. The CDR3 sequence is CASSELGGLYNEQFF. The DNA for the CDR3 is TGTGCCAGCAGTGAATTAGGGGGGCTGTACAATGAGCAGTTCTTC.

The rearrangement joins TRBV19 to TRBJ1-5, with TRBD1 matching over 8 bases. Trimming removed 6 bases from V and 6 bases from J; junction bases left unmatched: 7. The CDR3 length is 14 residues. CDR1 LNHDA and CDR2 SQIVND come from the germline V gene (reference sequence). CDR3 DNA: TGTGCCAGTAGAGGACAGGGTCTATTTCAGCCCCAGCATTTT. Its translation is CASRGQGLFQPQHF.

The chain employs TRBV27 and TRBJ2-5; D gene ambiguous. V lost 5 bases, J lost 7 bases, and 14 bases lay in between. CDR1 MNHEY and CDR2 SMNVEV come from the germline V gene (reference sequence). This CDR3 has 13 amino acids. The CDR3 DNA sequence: TGTGCCAGCAGTCTCACCCTCTTGGGGACCCAGTACTTC. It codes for CASSLTLLGTQYF.

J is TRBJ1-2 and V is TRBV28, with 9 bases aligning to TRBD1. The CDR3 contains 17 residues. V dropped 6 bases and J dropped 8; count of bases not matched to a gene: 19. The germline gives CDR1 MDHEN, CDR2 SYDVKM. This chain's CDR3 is CASREPGTGLRTGGYTF. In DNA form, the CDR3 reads TGTGCCAGCAGAGAACCCGGGACAGGGTTACGTACGGGCGGCTACACCTTC.

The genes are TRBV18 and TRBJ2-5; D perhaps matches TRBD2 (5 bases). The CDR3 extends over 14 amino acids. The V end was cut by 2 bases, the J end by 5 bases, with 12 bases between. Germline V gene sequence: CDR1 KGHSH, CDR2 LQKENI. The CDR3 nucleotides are TGTGCCAGCTCACCAGAGGGAGTGGGGGAGACCCAGTACTTC. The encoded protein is CASSPEGVGETQYF.

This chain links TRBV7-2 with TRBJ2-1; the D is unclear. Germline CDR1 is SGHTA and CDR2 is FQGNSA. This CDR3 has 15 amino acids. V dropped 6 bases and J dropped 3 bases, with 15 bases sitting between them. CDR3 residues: CASRPRHTDYNEQFF. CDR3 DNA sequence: TGTGCCAGCAGGCCACGTCACACGGACTACAATGAGCAGTTCTTC.

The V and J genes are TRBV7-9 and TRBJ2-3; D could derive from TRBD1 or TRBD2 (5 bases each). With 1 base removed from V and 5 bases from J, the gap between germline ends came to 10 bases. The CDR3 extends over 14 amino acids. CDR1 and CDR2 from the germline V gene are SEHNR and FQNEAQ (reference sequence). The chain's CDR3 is CASSLVDSGDTQYF. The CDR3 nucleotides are TGTGCCAGCAGCTTAGTTGACAGCGGAGATACGCAGTATTTT.

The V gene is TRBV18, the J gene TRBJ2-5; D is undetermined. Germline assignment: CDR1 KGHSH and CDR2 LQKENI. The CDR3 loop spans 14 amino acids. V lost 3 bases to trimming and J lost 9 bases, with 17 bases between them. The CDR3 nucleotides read TGTGCCAGCTCACCCGGGCCCCCAAGTTGGTCCCAGTACTTC. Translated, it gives CASSPGPPSWSQYF.

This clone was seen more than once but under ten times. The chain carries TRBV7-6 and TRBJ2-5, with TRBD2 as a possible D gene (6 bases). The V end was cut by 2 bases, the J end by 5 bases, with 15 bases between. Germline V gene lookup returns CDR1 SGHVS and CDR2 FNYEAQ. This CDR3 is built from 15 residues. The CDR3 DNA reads TGTGCCAGCAGCTTATTCCTCACGGAGGGGGAGACCCAGTACTTC. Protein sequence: CASSLFLTEGETQYF.

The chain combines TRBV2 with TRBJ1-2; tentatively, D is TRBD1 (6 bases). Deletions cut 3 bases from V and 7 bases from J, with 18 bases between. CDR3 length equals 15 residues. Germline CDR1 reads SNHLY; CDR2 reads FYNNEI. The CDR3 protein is CASSDQIGGAGGYTF. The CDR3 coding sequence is TGTGCCAGCAGTGATCAAATTGGGGGGGCAGGTGGCTACACCTTC.

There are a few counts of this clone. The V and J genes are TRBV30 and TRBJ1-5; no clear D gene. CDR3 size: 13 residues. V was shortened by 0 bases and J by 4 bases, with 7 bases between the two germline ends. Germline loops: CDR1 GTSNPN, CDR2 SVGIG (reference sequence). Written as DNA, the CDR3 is TGTGCCTGGAGTGTTTCCGGGAATCAGCCCCAGCATTTT. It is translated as CAWSVSGNQPQHF.

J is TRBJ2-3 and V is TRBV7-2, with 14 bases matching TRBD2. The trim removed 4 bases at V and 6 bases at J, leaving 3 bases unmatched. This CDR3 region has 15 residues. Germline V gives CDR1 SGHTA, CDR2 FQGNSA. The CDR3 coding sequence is TGTGCCAGCAGCTCGACTAGCGGGAGGGCTGATACGCAGTATTTT. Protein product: CASSSTSGRADTQYF.

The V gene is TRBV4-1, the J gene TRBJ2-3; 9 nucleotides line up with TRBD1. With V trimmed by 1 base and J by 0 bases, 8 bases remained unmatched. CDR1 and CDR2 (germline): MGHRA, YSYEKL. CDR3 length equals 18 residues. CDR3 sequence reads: CASSQVGFGTGSTDTQYF. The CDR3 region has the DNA TGCGCCAGCAGCCAAGTAGGTTTCGGGACAGGGAGCACAGATACGCAGTATTTT.

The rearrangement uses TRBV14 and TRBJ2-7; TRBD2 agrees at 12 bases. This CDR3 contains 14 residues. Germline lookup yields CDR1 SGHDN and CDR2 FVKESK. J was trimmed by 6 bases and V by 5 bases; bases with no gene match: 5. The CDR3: CASSFTSGGFEQYF. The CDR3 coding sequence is TGTGCCAGCAGCTTCACTAGCGGGGGGTTCGAGCAGTACTTC. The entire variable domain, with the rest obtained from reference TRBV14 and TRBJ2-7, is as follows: EAGVTQFPSHSVIEKGQTVTLRCDPISGHDNLYWYRRVMGKEIKFLLHFVKESKQDESGMPNNRFLAERTGGTYSTLKVQPAELEDSGVYFCASSFTSGGFEQYFGPGTRLTVT.

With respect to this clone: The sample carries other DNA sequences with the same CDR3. As DNA, the CDR3 is TGTGCCACCAGCAGAGAAGCTGCCGGGACGTATAATGAGCAGTTCTTC. This sequence encodes CATSREAAGTYNEQFF. This sequence joins TRBV15 and TRBJ2-1; D is tentatively TRBD1 or TRBD2 (5 bases each). Germline lookup yields CDR1 LNHNV and CDR2 YYDKDF (reference sequence). The CDR3 contains 16 residues. V lost 0 bases to trimming and J lost 7 bases, with 16 bases between them.

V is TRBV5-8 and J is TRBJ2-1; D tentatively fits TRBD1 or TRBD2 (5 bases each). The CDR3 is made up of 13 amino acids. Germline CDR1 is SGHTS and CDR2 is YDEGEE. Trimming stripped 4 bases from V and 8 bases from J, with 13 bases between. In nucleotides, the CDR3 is TGTGCCAGCAGCCCCGGGGCCCGTGATGAGCAGTTCTTC. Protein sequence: CASSPGARDEQFF.

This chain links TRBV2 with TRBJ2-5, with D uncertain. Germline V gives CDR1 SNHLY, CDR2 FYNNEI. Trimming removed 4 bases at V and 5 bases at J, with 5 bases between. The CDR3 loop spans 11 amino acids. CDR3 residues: CASSVRETQYF. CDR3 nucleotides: TGTGCCAGCAGTGTGCGCGAGACCCAGTACTTC.

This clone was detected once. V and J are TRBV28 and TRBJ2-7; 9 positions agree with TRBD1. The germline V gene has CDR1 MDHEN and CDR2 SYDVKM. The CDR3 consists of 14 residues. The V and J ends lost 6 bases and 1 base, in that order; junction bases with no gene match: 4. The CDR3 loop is CASRWGQGSYEQYF. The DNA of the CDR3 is TGTGCCAGCAGGTGGGGACAGGGATCCTACGAGCAGTACTTC.

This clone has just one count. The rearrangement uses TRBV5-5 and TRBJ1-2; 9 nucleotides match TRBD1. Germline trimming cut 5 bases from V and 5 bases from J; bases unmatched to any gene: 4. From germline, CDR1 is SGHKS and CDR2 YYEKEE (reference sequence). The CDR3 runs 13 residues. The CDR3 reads CASRTGGTYGYTF. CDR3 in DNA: TGTGCCAGCAGGACAGGGGGGACGTATGGCTACACCTTC. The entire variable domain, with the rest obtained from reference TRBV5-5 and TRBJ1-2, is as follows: DAGVTQSPTHLIKTRGQQVTLRCSPISGHKSVSWYQQVLGQGPQFIFQYYEKEERGRGNFPDRFSARQFPNYSSELNVNALLLGDSALYLCASRTGGTYGYTFGSGTRLTVV.

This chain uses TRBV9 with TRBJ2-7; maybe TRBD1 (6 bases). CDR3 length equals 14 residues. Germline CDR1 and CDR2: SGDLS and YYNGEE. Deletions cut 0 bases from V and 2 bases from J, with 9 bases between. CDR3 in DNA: TGTGCCAGCAGCGTAGGACAGGCAACCTACGAGCAGTACTTC. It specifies CASSVGQATYEQYF.

This CDR3 is CASSLDPQVGTQYF. The CDR3, as DNA: TGTGCCAGCAGCTTAGACCCCCAGGTGGGGACCCAGTACTTC. The chain is built from TRBV7-2 and TRBJ2-5; D call uncertain. CDR3 length: 14 amino acids. CDR1 and CDR2 (germline): SGHTA, FQGNSA. V lost 1 base and J lost 7, with 13 bases in between. The variable domain in full, completed from reference TRBV7-2 and TRBJ2-5, reads GAGVSQSPSNKVTEKGKDVELRCDPISGHTALYWYRQSLGQGLEFLIYFQGNSAPDKSGLPSDRFSAERTGGSVSTLTIQRTQQEDSAVYLCASSLDPQVGTQYFGPGTRLLVL.

CDR3 coding DNA: TGCGCCAGCAGCCTTCGACTAGCGGGAGTGGAGGATGAGCAGTTCTTC. It encodes CASSLRLAGVEDEQFF. The J gene is TRBJ2-1, the V gene TRBV4-3, with 12 bases identical to TRBD2. V gave up 4 bases and J gave up 8 bases; unmatched junction bases: 9. CDR1 is LGHNA, CDR2 YSLEER, per germline. This CDR3 spans 16 amino acids.

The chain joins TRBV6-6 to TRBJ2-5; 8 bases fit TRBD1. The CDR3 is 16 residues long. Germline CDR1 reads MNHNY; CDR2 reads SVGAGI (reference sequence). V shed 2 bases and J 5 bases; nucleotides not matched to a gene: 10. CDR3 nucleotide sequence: TGTGCCAGCAGTTACGGTTCGGACAGGGCAGGGGAGACCCAGTACTTC. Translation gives CASSYGSDRAGETQYF.

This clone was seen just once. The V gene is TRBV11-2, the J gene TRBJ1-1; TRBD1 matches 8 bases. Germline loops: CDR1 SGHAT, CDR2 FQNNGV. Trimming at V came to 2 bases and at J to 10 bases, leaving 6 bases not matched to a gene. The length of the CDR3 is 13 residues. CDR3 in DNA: TGTGCCAGCAGCTTATACAGGGGGTTGGGAGCTTTCTTT. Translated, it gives CASSLYRGLGAFF.

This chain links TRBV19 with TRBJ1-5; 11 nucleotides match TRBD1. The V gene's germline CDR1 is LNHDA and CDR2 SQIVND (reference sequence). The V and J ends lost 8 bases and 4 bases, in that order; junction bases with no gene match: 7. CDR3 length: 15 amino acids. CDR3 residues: CASVGTGGGNQPQHF. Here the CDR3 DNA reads TGTGCCAGTGTTGGGACAGGGGGGGGAAATCAGCCCCAGCATTTT. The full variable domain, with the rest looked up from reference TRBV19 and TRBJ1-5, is DGGITQSPKYLFRKEGQNVTLSCEQNLNHDAMYWYRQDPGQGLRLIYYSQIVNDFQKGDIAEGYSVSREKKESFPLTVTSAQKNPTAFYLCASVGTGGGNQPQHFGDGTRLSIL.

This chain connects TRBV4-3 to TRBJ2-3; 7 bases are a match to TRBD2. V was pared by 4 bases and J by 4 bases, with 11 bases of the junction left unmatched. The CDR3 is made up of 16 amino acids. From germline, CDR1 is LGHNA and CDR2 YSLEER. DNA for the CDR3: TGCGCCAGCAGCCCTTTCGGGGGGAGCGGGGCAGATACGCAGTATTTT. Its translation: CASSPFGGSGADTQYF.

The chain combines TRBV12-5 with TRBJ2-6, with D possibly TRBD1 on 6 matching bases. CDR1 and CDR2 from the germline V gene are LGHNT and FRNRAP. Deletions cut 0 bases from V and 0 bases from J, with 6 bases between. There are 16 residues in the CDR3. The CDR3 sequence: CASGLVQGSGANVLTF. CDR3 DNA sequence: TGTGCTAGTGGTTTGGTACAGGGCTCTGGGGCCAACGTCCTGACTTTC.

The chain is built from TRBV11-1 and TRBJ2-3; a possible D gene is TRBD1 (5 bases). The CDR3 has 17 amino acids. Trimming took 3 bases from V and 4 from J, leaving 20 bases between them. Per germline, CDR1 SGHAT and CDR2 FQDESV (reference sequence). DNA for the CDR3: TGTGCCAGCAGCTTGTCTACACTTCAGGGTTATCCAGATACGCAGTATTTT. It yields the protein CASSLSTLQGYPDTQYF.